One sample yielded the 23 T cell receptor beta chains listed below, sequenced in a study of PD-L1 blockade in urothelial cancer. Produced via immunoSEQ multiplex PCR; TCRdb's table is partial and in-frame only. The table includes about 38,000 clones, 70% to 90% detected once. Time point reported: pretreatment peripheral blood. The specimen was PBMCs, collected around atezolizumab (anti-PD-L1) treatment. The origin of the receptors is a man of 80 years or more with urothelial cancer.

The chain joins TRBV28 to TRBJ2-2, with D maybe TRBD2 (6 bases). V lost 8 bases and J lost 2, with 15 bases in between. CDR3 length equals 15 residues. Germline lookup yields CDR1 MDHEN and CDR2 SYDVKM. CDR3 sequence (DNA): TGTGCCAGCGTTTGGCGGGAAGGAAACACCGGGGAGCTGTTTTTT. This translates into CASVWREGNTGELFF.

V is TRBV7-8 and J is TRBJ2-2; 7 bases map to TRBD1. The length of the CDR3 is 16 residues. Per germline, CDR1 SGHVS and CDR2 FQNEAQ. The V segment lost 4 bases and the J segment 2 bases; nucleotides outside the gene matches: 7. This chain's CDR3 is CASSSQQGSNTGELFF. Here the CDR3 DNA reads TGTGCCAGCAGCTCTCAACAGGGGAGCAACACCGGGGAGCTGTTTTTT.

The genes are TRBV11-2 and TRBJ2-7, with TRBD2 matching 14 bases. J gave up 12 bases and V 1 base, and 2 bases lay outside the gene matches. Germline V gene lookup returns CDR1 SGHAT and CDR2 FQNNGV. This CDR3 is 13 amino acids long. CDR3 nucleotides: TGTGCCAGCAGCTTAGCCGGACTAGCGGGGGGGTACTTC. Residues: CASSLAGLAGGYF. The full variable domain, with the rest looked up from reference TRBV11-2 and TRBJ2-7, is EAGVAQSPRYKIIEKRQSVAFWCNPISGHATLYWYQQILGQGPKLLIQFQNNGVVDDSQLPKDRFSAERLKGVDSTLKIQPAKLEDSAVYLCASSLAGLAGGYFGPGTRLTVT.

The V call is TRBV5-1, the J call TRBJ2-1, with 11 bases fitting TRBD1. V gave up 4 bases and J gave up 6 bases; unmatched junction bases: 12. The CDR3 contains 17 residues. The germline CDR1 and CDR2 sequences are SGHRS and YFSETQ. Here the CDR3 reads CASSPRTGQGASNEQFF. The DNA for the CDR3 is TGCGCCAGCAGCCCGAGAACTGGACAGGGGGCCTCCAATGAGCAGTTCTTC.

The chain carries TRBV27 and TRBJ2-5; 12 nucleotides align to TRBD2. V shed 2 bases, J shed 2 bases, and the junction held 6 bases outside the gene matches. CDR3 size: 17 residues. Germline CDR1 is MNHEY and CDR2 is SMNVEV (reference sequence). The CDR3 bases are TGTGCCAGCAGTTTACCTACTAGCGGGAGGAGGCAAGAGACCCAGTACTTC. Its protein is CASSLPTSGRRQETQYF.

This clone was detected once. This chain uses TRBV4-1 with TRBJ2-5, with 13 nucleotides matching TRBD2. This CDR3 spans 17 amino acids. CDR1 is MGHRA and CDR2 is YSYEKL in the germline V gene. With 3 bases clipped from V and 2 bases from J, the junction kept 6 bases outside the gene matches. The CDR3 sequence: CASSQETSGRFQETQYF. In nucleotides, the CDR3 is TGCGCCAGCAGCCAGGAGACTAGCGGGAGGTTTCAAGAGACCCAGTACTTC.

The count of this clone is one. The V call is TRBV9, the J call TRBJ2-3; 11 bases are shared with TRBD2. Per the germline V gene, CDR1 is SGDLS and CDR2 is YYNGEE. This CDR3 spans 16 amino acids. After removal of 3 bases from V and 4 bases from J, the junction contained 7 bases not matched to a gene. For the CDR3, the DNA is TGTGCCAGCAGCGCGTCTAGCGGGAGGCCCCCAGATACGCAGTATTTT. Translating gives CASSASSGRPPDTQYF. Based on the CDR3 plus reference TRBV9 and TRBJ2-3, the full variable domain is DSGVTQTPKHLITATGQRVTLRCSPRSGDLSVYWYQQSLDQGLQFLIQYYNGEERAKGNILERFSAQQFPDLHSELNLSSLELGDSALYFCASSASSGRPPDTQYFGPGTRLTVL.

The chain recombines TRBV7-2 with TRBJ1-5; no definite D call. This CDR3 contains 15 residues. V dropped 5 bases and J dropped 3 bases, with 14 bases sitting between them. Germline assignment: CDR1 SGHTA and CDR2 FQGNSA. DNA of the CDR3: TGTGCCAGCAGCCCCGAAGGAGGTCTCAATCAGCCCCAGCATTTT. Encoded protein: CASSPEGGLNQPQHF.

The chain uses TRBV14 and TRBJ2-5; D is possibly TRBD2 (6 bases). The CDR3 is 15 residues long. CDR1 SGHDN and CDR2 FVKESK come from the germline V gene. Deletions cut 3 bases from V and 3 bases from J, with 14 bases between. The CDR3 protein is CASSHGRWKKETQYF. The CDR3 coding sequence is TGTGCCAGCAGCCATGGGAGGTGGAAAAAAGAGACCCAGTACTTC.

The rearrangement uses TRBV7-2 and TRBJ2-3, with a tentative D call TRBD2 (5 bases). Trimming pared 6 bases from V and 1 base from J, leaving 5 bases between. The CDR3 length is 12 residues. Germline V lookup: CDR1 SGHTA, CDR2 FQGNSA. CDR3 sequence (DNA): TGTGCCAGCAGACTAGGCACAGATACGCAGTATTTT. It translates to CASRLGTDTQYF.

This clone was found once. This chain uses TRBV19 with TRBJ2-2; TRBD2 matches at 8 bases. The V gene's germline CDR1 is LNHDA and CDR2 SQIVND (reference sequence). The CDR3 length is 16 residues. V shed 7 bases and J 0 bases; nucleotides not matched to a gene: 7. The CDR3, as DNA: TGTGCCAGTACCTACCGGGGGGGCGCGAACACCGGGGAGCTGTTTTTT. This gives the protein CASTYRGGANTGELFF.

The CDR3, as DNA: TGTGCCAGCAGCCCCCGGGCCTCCTGGGGCCTAGCTGGAAACACCATATATTTT. It specifies CASSPRASWGLAGNTIYF. The chain couples TRBV5-8 to TRBJ1-3, with a possible D match to TRBD1 (5 bases). V was trimmed by 4 bases and J by 2 bases, leaving 22 bases between them. There are 18 residues in the CDR3. CDR1 is SGHTS and CDR2 is YDEGEE in the germline V gene.

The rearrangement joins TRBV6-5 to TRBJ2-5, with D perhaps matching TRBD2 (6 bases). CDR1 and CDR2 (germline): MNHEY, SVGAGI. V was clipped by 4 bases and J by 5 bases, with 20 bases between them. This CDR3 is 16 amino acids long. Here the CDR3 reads CASSSHWGEARETQYF. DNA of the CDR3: TGTGCCAGCAGTTCCCATTGGGGGGAGGCGAGGGAGACCCAGTACTTC.

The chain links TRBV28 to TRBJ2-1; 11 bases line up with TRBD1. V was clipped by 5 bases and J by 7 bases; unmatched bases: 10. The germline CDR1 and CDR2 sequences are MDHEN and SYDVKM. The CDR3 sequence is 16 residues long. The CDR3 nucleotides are TGTGCCAGCAGTCCGTTGGGGACAGGGGGACCTAATGAGCAGTTCTTC. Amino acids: CASSPLGTGGPNEQFF.

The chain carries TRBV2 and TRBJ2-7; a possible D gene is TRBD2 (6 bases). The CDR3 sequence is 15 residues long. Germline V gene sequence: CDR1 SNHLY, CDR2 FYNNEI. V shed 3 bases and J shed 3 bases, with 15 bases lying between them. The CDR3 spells CASSEGAGSDYEQYF. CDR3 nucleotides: TGTGCCAGCAGTGAGGGAGCGGGCAGTGACTACGAGCAGTACTTC.

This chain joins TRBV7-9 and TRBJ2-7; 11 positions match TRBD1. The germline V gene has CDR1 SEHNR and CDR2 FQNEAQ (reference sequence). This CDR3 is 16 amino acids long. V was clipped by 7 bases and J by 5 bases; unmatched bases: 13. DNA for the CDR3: TGTGCCAGCACCCACATAGGGACAGGGGGACTTAACGAGCAGTACTTC. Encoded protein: CASTHIGTGGLNEQYF.

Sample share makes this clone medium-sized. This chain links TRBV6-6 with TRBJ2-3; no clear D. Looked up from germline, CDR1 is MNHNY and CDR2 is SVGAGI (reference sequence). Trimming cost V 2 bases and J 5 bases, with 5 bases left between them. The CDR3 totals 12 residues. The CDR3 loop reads CASSYPGDTQYF. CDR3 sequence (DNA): TGTGCCAGCAGTTACCCGGGAGATACGCAGTATTTT.

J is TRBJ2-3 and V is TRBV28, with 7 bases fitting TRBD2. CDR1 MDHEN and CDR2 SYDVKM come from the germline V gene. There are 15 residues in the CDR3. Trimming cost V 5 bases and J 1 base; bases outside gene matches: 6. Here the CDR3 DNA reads TGTGCCAGCAGTATTCCGGGAGGAGGCACAGATACGCAGTATTTT. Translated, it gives CASSIPGGGTDTQYF.

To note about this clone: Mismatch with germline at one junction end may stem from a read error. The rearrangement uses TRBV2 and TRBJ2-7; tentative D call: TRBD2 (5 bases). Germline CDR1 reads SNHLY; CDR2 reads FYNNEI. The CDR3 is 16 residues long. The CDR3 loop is CASSHEAGRLSDEQYF. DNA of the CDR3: TGTGCCAGCAGTCACGAGGCGGGCAGACTCTCCGACGAGCAGTACTTC.

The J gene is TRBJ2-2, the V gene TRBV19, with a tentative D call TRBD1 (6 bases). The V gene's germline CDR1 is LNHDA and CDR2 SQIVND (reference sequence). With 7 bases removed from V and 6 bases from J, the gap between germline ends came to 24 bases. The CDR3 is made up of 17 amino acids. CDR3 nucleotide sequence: TGTGCCAGTACCCCGGACAGTAGGTACAGGGTCGCCGGGGAGCTGTTTTTT. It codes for CASTPDSRYRVAGELFF.

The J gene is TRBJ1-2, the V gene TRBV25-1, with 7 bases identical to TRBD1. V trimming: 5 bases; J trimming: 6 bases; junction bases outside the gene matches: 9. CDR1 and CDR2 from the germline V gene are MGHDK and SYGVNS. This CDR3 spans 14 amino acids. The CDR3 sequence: CASSHRGERDGYTF. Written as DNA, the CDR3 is TGTGCCAGCAGTCACAGGGGCGAGCGAGATGGCTACACCTTC.

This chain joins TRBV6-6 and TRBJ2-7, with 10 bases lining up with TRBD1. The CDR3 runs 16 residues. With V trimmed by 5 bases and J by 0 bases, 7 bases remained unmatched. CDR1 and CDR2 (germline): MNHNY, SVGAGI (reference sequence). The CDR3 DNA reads TGTGCCAGCAGTCCTATCCGGGACAGGGGCTCCTACGAGCAGTACTTC. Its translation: CASSPIRDRGSYEQYF.

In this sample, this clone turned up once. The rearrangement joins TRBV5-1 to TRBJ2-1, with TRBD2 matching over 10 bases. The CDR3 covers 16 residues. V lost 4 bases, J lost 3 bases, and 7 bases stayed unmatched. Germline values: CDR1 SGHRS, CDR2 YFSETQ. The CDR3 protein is CASSAGTSVGYNEQFF. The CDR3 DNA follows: TGCGCCAGCAGCGCCGGGACTAGCGTGGGCTACAATGAGCAGTTCTTC.